This TCR beta chain was identified during a study of T cells in Graves' hyperthyroidism and ophthalmopathy. The overall study: At initial diagnosis, before any treatment had begun, peripheral blood was obtained.

V lost 4 bases, J lost 7 bases, and 11 bases lay in between. Germline V gives CDR1 SGHRS, CDR2 YFSETQ. The CDR3 is 13 residues long. Researchers took RNA transcripts and amplified the TCR beta CDR3 regions from them. The TCR CDR3 first-round RT-PCR relied on the HTBI primer set. TCRdb re-derived calls from the multiplex PCR reads in MiXCR, one entry per CDR3 protein. The sample holds 650,000 to 700,000 distinct CDR3 sequences, approximately 15% seen once. The rearrangement uses TRBV5-1 and TRBJ2-2; no firm D call. The receptor comes from a man in his fifties with Graves' hyperthyroidism. Material for sequencing was blood. CDR3 sequence (DNA): TGCGCCAGCAGCCTGGGTTTCTTCGGGGAGCTGTTTTTT. It translates to CASSLGFFGELFF.